This is a list of T cell receptor beta chains from one sample in a study of technical replicates of blood from a few donors. Generated by immunoSEQ multiplex PCR, the TCRdb table keeps only in-frame clones and is missing some. The sample has approximately 97,000 clones, approximately 96% seen once. The material sequenced was T cells isolated from PBMCs. Source of these receptors: a human donor in good health. The CDR3 runs from the conserved cysteine through the conserved F or W. D genes are given only for firm matches. Size is stated for part of the rows, as once, few or many counts, or as a class when the clone is expanded.

v_gene	d_gene	j_gene	abundance	CDR3nt	CDR3aa
TRBV5-1	TRBD2	TRBJ2-7	-	TGCGCCAGCAGCTTCTTAGCGGGAGATCGAGAGCAGTACTTC	CASSFLAGDREQYF
TRBV10-1	-	TRBJ2-3	-	TGCGCCAGCAGTGGGGTTGGGGGGGATACGCAGTATTTT	CASSGVGGDTQYF
TRBV10-3	-	TRBJ1-2	-	TGTGCCATCAGTGAGTCTCGGACAGACTATGGCTACACCTTC	CAISESRTDYGYTF
TRBV7-9	TRBD1	TRBJ2-3	-	TGTGCCAGTGGACAGGGGGATGATACGCAGTATTTT	CASGQGDDTQYF
TRBV6-1	-	TRBJ2-5	once	TGTGCCAGCAGTGAAGCTCCGGGAGAGTTGGAGACCCAGTACTTC	CASSEAPGELETQYF
TRBV2	-	TRBJ2-2	-	TGTGCCAGCAGTGGAGCGAACACCGGGGAGCTGTTTTTT	CASSGANTGELFF
TRBV5-1	TRBD1	TRBJ1-4	-	TGCGCCAGCAGCGAGGGACAGGGTAACGAAAAACTGTTTTTT	CASSEGQGNEKLFF
TRBV5-1	TRBD2	TRBJ2-1	-	TGCGCCAGCAGCTATACTAGCGGGTTCTACAATGAGCAGTTCTTC	CASSYTSGFYNEQFF
TRBV7-2	TRBD2	TRBJ2-7	-	TGTGCCAGCAGCATCGCGCGACTAGCGGAGGCCTACGAGCAGTACTTC	CASSIARLAEAYEQYF
TRBV9	-	TRBJ2-1	-	TGTGCCAGCAGCGTGTTGCGGGCGAATTTCTACAATGAGCAGTTCTTC	CASSVLRANFYNEQFF
TRBV18	TRBD2	TRBJ2-1	-	TGTGCCAGCTCACCATTCCAGCGGGAGGATGAGCAGTTCTTC	CASSPFQREDEQFF
TRBV5-4	TRBD1	TRBJ2-7	-	TGTGCCAGCAGCTTGGGACAGGGGGCCTACGAGCAGTACTTC	CASSLGQGAYEQYF
TRBV9	-	TRBJ1-2	-	TGTGCCAGCAGCGCCTATAGTTTCTATGGCTACACCTTC	CASSAYSFYGYTF
TRBV27	-	TRBJ1-1	-	TGTGCCAGCAGTTTACTACAGGGAAGCACTGAAGCTTTCTTT	CASSLLQGSTEAFF
TRBV7-2	TRBD2	TRBJ2-3	-	TGTGCCAGCAGCTCAGAGCGGGAGGGGAGTGGAGATACGCAGTATTTT	CASSSEREGSGDTQYF
TRBV2	TRBD1	TRBJ1-1	-	TGTGCCGGCTTATCAGGGACAGTTGAAGCTTTCTTT	CAGLSGTVEAFF
TRBV6-1	TRBD1	TRBJ1-4	-	TGTGCCACCGGGGACAGGCCAAATGAAAAACTGTTTTTT	CATGDRPNEKLFF
TRBV27	-	TRBJ2-7	-	TGTGCCAGCAGTTTTAACAGGGCATCCGAGCAGTACTTC	CASSFNRASEQYF
TRBV14	TRBD1	TRBJ2-7	-	TGTGCCAGCAGCCAAGGACAGGGCGGAGGACGCTACGAGCAGTACTTC	CASSQGQGGGRYEQYF
TRBV7-8	-	TRBJ2-7	-	TGTGCCAGCAGCCATATAACCGGGACTCTAATCTCCTACGAGCAGTACTTC	CASSHITGTLISYEQYF